This entry is about one TCR beta chain. The antigen remains undetermined. The record originates from a study of cytomegalovirus exposure and HLA in healthy donors. Whole-study context: The same platform was used for the roughly 110 validation repertoires as for the roughly 700 first-cohort repertoires, as reported in a later analysis.

Trimming removed 0 bases from V and 2 bases from J, with 5 bases in between. CDR1 and CDR2 from the germline V gene are SGDLS and YYNGEE. The CDR3 runs to 13 residues. Libraries were prepared by immunoSEQ multiplex PCR; TCRdb keeps only in-frame clonotypes and omits some of them. Altogether approximately 220,000 clones are present, approximately 87% being singletons, with the ten largest covering about 3%. Study-wide results and caveats: Associated with cytomegalovirus, according to the listing, were 150 to 200 TCR beta chains.

This TCR was recovered from a man aged 18 to 35 in good health and CMV-seronegative. The sequenced sample was PBMCs. The chain links TRBV9 to TRBJ1-1; D unresolved. The CDR3 region is CASSVGHNTEAFF. CDR3 sequence (DNA): TGTGCCAGCAGCGTAGGGCACAACACTGAAGCTTTCTTT.